The entry below describes one TCR beta chain. This specimen comes from a study of blood T cell repertoires in COVID-19. Across the whole study: Samples taken during acute and convalescent COVID-19 were collected in the United States, Italy and Spain. The analysed material was cDNA or gDNA that came from T cells, B-cell-depleted T cells, or PBMCs.

In the original processing: From reference gene primer amplification, estimates of nucleated cell counts were derived. Repertoires were generated with immunoSEQ multiplex PCR, while TCRdb's copy carries only in-frame clones and drops some. From that table come the V and J calls and clone size; the DNA was used to work out D and trimming. The sample contains 100,000 to 150,000 clones, roughly 91% of which appear only once. This CDR3 region has 18 residues. V lost 0 bases and J 5 bases, leaving 24 bases between the germline ends. CDR1 and CDR2 (germline): GTSNPN, SVGIG (reference sequence). This rearrangement joins TRBV30 to TRBJ2-3, with a weak D call TRBD2 (5 bases). The source is a man aged 45-65 years with active or convalescent COVID-19. Specimen: peripheral blood. CDR3 protein: CAWSVLRDGTQHGDTQYF. Written as DNA, the CDR3 is TGTGCCTGGAGTGTACTCCGGGATGGAACACAACACGGAGATACGCAGTATTTT. The full variable domain, rest sourced from reference TRBV30 and TRBJ2-3, is SQTIHQWPATLVQPVGSPLSLECTVEGTSNPNLYWYRQAAGRGLQLLFYSVGIGQISSEVPQNLSASRPQDRQFILSSKKLLLSDSGFYLCAWSVLRDGTQHGDTQYFGPGTRLTVL.